The table lists the clone carrying this T cell receptor (beta chain) with a count of one. The sample originates from a study of T cell responses to AZD1222 COVID-19 vaccine. The table came from immunoSEQ multiplex PCR; TCRdb's copy has only in-frame clones and leaves some out. The repertoire holds some 190,000 clones, with 92% as singletons. The V gene's germline CDR1 is LNHDA and CDR2 SQIVND (reference sequence). The CDR3 has 14 residues. Trimming removed 5 bases at V and 0 bases at J, with 8 bases between. This TCR was recovered from an adult who received the AZD1222 COVID-19 vaccine. The rearrangement links TRBV19 to TRBJ2-1, with no clear D. The material sequenced was peripheral blood, taken 28 days after the second AZD1222 dose. The DNA of the CDR3 is TGTGCCAGTAGTGGCAGCAGCTCCTACAATGAGCAGTTCTTC. It is translated as CASSGSSSYNEQFF. The complete variable domain, with remaining parts taken from reference TRBV19 and TRBJ2-1, reads DGGITQSPKYLFRKEGQNVTLSCEQNLNHDAMYWYRQDPGQGLRLIYYSQIVNDFQKGDIAEGYSVSREKKESFPLTVTSAQKNPTAFYLCASSGSSSYNEQFFGPGTRLTVL.